The following is a T cell receptor beta chain sequence with its context. The CDR3 runs to 14 residues. Germline V gene lookup returns CDR1 GTSNPN and CDR2 SVGIG (reference sequence). Deletions cut 0 bases from V and 7 bases from J, with 12 bases between. This specimen belongs to a study of shared clonotypes between healthy human individuals. Overall study: The cohort had a couple of women and a few men, ages 18 to 49.

Some clones are missing from TCRdb's copy, which holds only in-frame ones; the method was immunoSEQ multiplex PCR. The sample records 2,100,000 or so clones, approximately 94% being singletons. The authors divided CD4+ cells into CD45RA+ naive and CD45RA-negative memory subsets. The chain is built from TRBV30 and TRBJ1-4; D is perhaps TRBD1 (6 bases). The specimen sequenced was naive CD4+ T cells sorted from blood. The subset here: CD45RA+ positively selected. This TCR derives from a man younger than 35 in good health. CDR3 DNA: TGTGCCTGGAGTGTGGACCCGACAGGTGAAAAACTGTTTTTT. It specifies CAWSVDPTGEKLFF.